This TCR beta chain was found in a study of early T cells in non-severe SARS-CoV-2 infection. In the study overall: Bulk RNA isolated from unsorted whole blood underwent sequencing; chains were not paired.

This CDR3 has 13 residues. From germline, CDR1 is DFQATT and CDR2 SNEGSKA (reference sequence). Unique molecular identifiers tagged individual cDNA molecules. MiXCR was run by TCRdb on the 5' RACE reads, yielding one entry per CDR3 protein. The repertoire holds roughly 34,000 distinct CDR3 sequences, with under 5.5% as singletons. Findings and limits, study-wide: VDJdb-based annotation leaned toward anti-spike CD8 responses and missed private and CD4 specificities.

Turning to this clonotype: Antigen specificity is unknown. One end of the junction does not line up with germline, which may come from a read error.

The chain recombines TRBV20-1 with TRBJ2-7; TRBD2 matches 8 bases. This receptor was identified in an adult who was a healthcare worker with PCR-confirmed SARS-CoV-2 infection or an uninfected control (not recorded which). What was sequenced was whole blood. CDR3 protein: CSASSGGRLEQYF. The CDR3 coding sequence is TGCAGTGCTTCCTCGGGGGGGCGCCTCGAGCAGTACTTT.